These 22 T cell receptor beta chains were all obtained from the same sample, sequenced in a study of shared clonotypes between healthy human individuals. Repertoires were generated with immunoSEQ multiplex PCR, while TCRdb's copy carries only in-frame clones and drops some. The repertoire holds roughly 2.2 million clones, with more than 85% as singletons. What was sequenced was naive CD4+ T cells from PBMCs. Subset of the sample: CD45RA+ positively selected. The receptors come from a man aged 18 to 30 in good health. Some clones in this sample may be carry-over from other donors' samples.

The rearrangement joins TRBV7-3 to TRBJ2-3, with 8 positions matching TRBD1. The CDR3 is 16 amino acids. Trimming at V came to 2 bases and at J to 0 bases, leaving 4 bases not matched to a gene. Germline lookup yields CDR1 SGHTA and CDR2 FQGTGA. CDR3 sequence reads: CASSLGTGRSTDTQYF. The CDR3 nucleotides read TGTGCCAGCAGCTTAGGGACAGGACGAAGCACAGATACGCAGTATTTT.

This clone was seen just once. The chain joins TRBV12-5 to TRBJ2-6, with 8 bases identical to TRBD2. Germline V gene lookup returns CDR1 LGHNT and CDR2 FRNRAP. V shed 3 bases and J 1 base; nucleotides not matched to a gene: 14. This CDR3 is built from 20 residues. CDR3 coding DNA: TGTGCTAGTGGTTTCCATCGGGAGGGGACCCCGCTATCTGGGGCCAACGTCCTGACTTTC. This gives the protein CASGFHREGTPLSGANVLTF.

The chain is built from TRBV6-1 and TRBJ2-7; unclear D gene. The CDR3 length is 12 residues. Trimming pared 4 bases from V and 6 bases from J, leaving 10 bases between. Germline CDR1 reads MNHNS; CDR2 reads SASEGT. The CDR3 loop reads CASSVTLFEQYF. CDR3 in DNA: TGTGCCAGCAGTGTGACTCTTTTCGAGCAGTACTTC.

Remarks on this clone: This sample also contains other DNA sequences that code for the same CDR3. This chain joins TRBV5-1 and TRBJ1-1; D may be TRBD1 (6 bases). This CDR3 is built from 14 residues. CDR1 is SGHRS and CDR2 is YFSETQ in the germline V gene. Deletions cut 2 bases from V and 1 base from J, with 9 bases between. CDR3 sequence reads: CASSFLTGNTEAFF. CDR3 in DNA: TGCGCCAGCAGCTTTCTGACAGGGAACACTGAAGCTTTCTTT.

In nucleotides, the CDR3 is TGTGCCAGCAGCTTATGGACAGAAATGAACACCGGGGAGCTGTTTTTT. Translated: CASSLWTEMNTGELFF. This rearrangement joins TRBV11-2 to TRBJ2-2; perhaps TRBD1 as D (6 bases). In germline, CDR1 is SGHAT, CDR2 FQNNGV. The V gene lost 2 bases and the J gene lost 1 base, with 11 bases spanning the gap. The CDR3 extends over 16 amino acids.

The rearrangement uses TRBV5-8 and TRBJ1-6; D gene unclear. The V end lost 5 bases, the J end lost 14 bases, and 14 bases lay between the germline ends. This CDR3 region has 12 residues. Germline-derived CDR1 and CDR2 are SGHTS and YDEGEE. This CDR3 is CASRPTSMSLHF. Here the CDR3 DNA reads TGTGCCAGCAGACCCACGTCAATGTCCCTCCACTTT.

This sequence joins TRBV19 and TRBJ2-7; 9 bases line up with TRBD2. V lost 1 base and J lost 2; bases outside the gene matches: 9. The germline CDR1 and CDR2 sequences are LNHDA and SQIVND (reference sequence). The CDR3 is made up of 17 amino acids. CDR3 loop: CASSIAAGLAFPYEQYF. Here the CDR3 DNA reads TGTGCCAGTAGTATAGCCGCCGGACTAGCGTTCCCCTACGAGCAGTACTTC.

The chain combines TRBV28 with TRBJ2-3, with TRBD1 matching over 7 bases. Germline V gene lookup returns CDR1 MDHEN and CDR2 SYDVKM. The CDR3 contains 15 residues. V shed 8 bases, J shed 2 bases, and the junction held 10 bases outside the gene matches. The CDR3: CASLTRDSFTDTQYF. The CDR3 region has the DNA TGTGCCAGCCTCACCCGGGACAGTTTCACAGATACGCAGTATTTT.

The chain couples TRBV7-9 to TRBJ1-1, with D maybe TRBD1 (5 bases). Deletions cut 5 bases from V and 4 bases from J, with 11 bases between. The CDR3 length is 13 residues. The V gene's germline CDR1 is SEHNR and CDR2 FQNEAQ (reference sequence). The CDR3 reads CASSRRAGTEAFF. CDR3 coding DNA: TGTGCCAGCAGCCGCAGGGCGGGCACTGAAGCTTTCTTT.

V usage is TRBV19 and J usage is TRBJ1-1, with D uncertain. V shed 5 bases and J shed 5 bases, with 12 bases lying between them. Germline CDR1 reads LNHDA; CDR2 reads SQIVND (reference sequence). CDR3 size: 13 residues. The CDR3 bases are TGTGCCAGTAGTCCCCAGGTACCGACTGAAGCTTTCTTT. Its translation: CASSPQVPTEAFF.

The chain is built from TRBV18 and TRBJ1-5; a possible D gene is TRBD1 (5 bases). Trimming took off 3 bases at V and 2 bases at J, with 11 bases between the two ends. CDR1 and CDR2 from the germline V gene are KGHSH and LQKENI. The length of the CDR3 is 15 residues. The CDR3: CASSPQGSGNQPQHF. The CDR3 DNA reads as TGTGCCAGCTCACCCCAGGGTAGTGGCAATCAGCCCCAGCATTTT.

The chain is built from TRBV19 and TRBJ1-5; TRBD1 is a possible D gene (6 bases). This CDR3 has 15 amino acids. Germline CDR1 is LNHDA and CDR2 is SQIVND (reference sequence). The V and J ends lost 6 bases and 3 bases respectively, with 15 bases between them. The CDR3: CASSPGGGHNQPQHF. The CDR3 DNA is TGTGCCAGTAGCCCCGGGGGGGGCCACAATCAGCCCCAGCATTTT. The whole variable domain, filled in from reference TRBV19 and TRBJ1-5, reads DGGITQSPKYLFRKEGQNVTLSCEQNLNHDAMYWYRQDPGQGLRLIYYSQIVNDFQKGDIAEGYSVSREKKESFPLTVTSAQKNPTAFYLCASSPGGGHNQPQHFGDGTRLSIL.

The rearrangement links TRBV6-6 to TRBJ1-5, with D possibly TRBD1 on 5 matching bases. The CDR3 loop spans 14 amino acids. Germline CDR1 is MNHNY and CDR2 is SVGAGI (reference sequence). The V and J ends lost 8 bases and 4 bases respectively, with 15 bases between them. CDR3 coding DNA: TGTGCCAGCGTCAATAGGGGAGGTAATCAGCCCCAGCATTTT. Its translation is CASVNRGGNQPQHF.

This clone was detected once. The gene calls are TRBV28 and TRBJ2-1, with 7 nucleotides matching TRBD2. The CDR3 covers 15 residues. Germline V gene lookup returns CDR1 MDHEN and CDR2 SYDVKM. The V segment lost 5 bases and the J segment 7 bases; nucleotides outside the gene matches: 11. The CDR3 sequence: CASSVPGLPWNEQFF. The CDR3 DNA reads TGTGCCAGCAGTGTACCGGGACTACCGTGGAATGAGCAGTTCTTC.

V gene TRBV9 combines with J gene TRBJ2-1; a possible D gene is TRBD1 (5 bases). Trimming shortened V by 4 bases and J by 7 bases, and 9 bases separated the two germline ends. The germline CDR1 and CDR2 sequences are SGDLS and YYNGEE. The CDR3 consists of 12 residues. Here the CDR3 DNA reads TGTGCCAGCAGCAGAGCAGGGAATGAGCAGTTCTTC. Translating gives CASSRAGNEQFF.

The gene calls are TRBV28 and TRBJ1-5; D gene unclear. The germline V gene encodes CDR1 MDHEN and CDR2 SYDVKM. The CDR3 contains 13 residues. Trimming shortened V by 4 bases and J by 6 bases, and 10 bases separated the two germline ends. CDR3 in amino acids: CASSSLLTQPQHF. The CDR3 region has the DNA TGTGCCAGCAGTTCCCTACTAACTCAGCCCCAGCATTTT.

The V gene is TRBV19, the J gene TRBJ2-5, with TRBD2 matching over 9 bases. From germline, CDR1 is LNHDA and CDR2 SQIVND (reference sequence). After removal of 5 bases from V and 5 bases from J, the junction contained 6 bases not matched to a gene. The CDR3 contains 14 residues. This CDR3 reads CASSPGGGAETQYF. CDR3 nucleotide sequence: TGTGCCAGTAGTCCTGGCGGGGGGGCCGAGACCCAGTACTTC. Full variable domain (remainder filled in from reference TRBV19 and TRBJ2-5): DGGITQSPKYLFRKEGQNVTLSCEQNLNHDAMYWYRQDPGQGLRLIYYSQIVNDFQKGDIAEGYSVSREKKESFPLTVTSAQKNPTAFYLCASSPGGGAETQYFGPGTRLLVL.

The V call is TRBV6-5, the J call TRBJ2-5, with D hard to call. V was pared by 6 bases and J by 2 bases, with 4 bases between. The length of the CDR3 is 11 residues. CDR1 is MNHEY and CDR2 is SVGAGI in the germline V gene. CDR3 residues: CASRAQETQYF. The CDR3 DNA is TGTGCCAGCAGGGCGCAAGAGACCCAGTACTTC.

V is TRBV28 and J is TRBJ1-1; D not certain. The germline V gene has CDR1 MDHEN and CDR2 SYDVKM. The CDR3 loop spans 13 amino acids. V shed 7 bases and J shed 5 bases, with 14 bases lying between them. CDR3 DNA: TGTGCCAGCAATGTATTGTCCGGGACTGAAGCTTTCTTT. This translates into CASNVLSGTEAFF.

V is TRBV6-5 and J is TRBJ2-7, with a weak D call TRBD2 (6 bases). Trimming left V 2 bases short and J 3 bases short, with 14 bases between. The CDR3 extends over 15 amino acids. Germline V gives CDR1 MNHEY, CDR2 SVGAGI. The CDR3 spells CASSYSQGGFYEQYF. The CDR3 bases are TGTGCCAGCAGTTACAGTCAGGGAGGATTCTACGAGCAGTACTTC.

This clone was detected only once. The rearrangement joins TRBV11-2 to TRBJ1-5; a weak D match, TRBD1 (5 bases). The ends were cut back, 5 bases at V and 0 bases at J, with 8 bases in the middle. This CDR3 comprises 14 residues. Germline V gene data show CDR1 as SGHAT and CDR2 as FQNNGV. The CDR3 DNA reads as TGTGCCAGCAGCACCCAGGGTAGCAATCAGCCCCAGCATTTT. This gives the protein CASSTQGSNQPQHF.

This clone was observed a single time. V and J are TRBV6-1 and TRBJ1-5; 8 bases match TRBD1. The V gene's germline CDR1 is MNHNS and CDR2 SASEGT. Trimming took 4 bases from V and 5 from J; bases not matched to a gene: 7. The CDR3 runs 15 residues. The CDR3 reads CASSAGGASHQPQHF. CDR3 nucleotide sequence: TGTGCCAGCAGTGCAGGGGGCGCGAGTCATCAGCCCCAGCATTTT.